This passage covers 17 T cell receptor beta chains from one sample sequenced in a study of blood T cell repertoires in COVID-19. Assay used: immunoSEQ multiplex PCR; TCRdb lists only in-frame clones, some missing. Found here are under 200,000 clones, 70% to 90% of them singletons; the top ten hold approximately 21%. Sequenced input: peripheral blood. These TCRs come from a man aged 55-75 years with active or convalescent COVID-19.

The chain links TRBV10-2 to TRBJ2-2, with 7 bases matching TRBD1. The trim removed 5 bases at V and 4 bases at J, leaving 7 bases unmatched. The V gene's germline CDR1 is WSHSY and CDR2 SAAADI. The CDR3 contains 15 residues. The CDR3 spells CASSPYRGSTGELFF. As DNA, the CDR3 is TGCGCCAGCAGTCCCTACAGGGGTAGCACCGGGGAGCTGTTTTTT.

The DNA of the CDR3 is TGTGCCAGCAGTGGCCCTTTATGGCCAGCGGGCCGCACCGGGGAGCTGTTTTTT. Translated: CASSGPLWPAGRTGELFF. The chain has TRBV5-6 and TRBJ2-2; D might be TRBD2 (6 bases). This CDR3 has 18 amino acids. V lost 5 bases to trimming and J lost 4 bases, with 24 bases between them. The germline CDR1 and CDR2 sequences are SGHDT and YYEEEE. Together with reference TRBV5-6 and TRBJ2-2, the CDR3 gives the full variable domain: DAGVTQSPTHLIKTRGQQVTLRCSPKSGHDTVSWYQQALGQGPQFIFQYYEEEERQRGNFPDRFSGHQFPNYSSELNVNALLLGDSALYLCASSGPLWPAGRTGELFFGEGSRLTVL.

The chain links TRBV19 to TRBJ1-2; no clear D gene. V lost 7 bases and J lost 0, with 12 bases in between. The CDR3 loop spans 14 amino acids. Per the germline V gene, CDR1 is LNHDA and CDR2 is SQIVND (reference sequence). The DNA for the CDR3 is TGTGCCAGTACTCTTCGAGCGGCTAACTATGGCTACACCTTC. Translation: CASTLRAANYGYTF.

This chain connects TRBV9 to TRBJ1-1; TRBD1 aligns across 9 bases. Germline trimming cut 1 base from V and 4 bases from J; bases unmatched to any gene: 8. The CDR3 loop spans 16 amino acids. Per germline, CDR1 SGDLS and CDR2 YYNGEE. The CDR3 DNA is TGTGCCAGCAGCGTAATCACAGGGGGCGCTGGCACTGAAGCTTTCTTT. As protein: CASSVITGGAGTEAFF.

This chain links TRBV30 with TRBJ1-2; 7 positions agree with TRBD1. The CDR3 spans 16 residues. Per the germline V gene, CDR1 is GTSNPN and CDR2 is SVGIG (reference sequence). V was clipped by 3 bases and J by 1 base; unmatched bases: 11. CDR3 coding DNA: TGTGCCTGGAGGTCCCCTACGGGACAGATTAACTATGGCTACACCTTC. Its protein is CAWRSPTGQINYGYTF.

This clone has a handful of counts. The chain couples TRBV5-6 to TRBJ1-4, with TRBD1 matching 7 bases. CDR1 and CDR2 from the germline V gene are SGHDT and YYEEEE. V shed 1 base, J shed 7 bases, and the junction held 4 bases outside the gene matches. The CDR3 covers 14 residues. In DNA form, the CDR3 reads TGTGCCAGCAGCTTGAAGGGGGCGCGTGAAAAACTGTTTTTT. This translates into CASSLKGAREKLFF.

This chain connects TRBV7-9 to TRBJ1-1, with 12 bases matching TRBD1. CDR3 size: 17 residues. Trimming cost V 5 bases and J 4 bases; bases outside gene matches: 11. CDR1 SEHNR and CDR2 FQNEAQ come from the germline V gene (reference sequence). The CDR3 coding sequence is TGTGCCAGCAGCCTCTTAAAGGGACAGGGGGCGCCCACTGAAGCTTTCTTT. This encodes CASSLLKGQGAPTEAFF.

The genes are TRBV30 and TRBJ1-2; D might be TRBD1 (6 bases). Germline lookup yields CDR1 GTSNPN and CDR2 SVGIG (reference sequence). V was cut by 0 bases and J by 13 bases, with 12 bases left in between. The length of the CDR3 is 11 residues. The DNA for the CDR3 is TGTGCCTGGAGTGTTGGGGGACAATGCACCTTC. Its translation is CAWSVGGQCTF. Looking up the rest from reference TRBV30 and TRBJ1-2 gives the full variable domain: SQTIHQWPATLVQPVGSPLSLECTVEGTSNPNLYWYRQAAGRGLQLLFYSVGIGQISSEVPQNLSASRPQDRQFILSSKKLLLSDSGFYLCAWSVGGQCTFGSGTRLTVV.

The J gene is TRBJ2-3, the V gene TRBV5-1, with TRBD2 identical over 7 bases. The CDR3 length is 15 residues. Germline trimming cut 4 bases from V and 1 base from J; bases unmatched to any gene: 6. Germline loops: CDR1 SGHRS, CDR2 YFSETQ. The CDR3 sequence: CASSAASGRTDTQYF. The CDR3 DNA reads as TGCGCCAGCAGCGCGGCTAGCGGCCGCACAGATACGCAGTATTTT.

The chain uses TRBV2 and TRBJ2-7; 10 positions agree with TRBD1. The CDR3 is made up of 16 amino acids. From germline, CDR1 is SNHLY and CDR2 FYNNEI. With V trimmed by 5 bases and J by 3 bases, 10 bases remained unmatched. CDR3 loop: CASSNLLDRGSYEQYF. In nucleotides, the CDR3 is TGTGCCAGCAGTAACCTTCTGGACAGGGGGAGCTACGAGCAGTACTTC.

The V gene is TRBV2, the J gene TRBJ1-5, with TRBD1 as a possible D gene (5 bases). CDR3 size: 15 residues. V lost 4 bases and J lost 3, with 13 bases in between. Germline CDR1 and CDR2: SNHLY and FYNNEI. The chain's CDR3 is CASSATDNDNQPQHF. CDR3 DNA sequence: TGTGCCAGCAGTGCGACAGACAACGACAATCAGCCCCAGCATTTT.

The chain combines TRBV11-2 with TRBJ2-2; unclear D gene. Germline values: CDR1 SGHAT, CDR2 FQNNGV. The V gene lost 2 bases and the J gene lost 6 bases, with 19 bases spanning the gap. The CDR3 is 17 residues long. DNA for the CDR3: TGTGCCAGCAGCTTAAGGCCCGCGGCGGTCGCGGCCGGGGAGCTGTTTTTT. Residues: CASSLRPAAVAAGELFF.

This clone was detected once. The chain is built from TRBV6-2 or TRBV6-3 and TRBJ1-1; a possible D gene is TRBD1 (5 bases). Per the germline V gene, CDR1 is MNHEY and CDR2 is SVGEGT. V lost 5 bases and J 7 bases, leaving 17 bases between the germline ends. The CDR3 loop spans 14 amino acids. The CDR3 region is CASSRLREVDEAFF. For the CDR3, the DNA is TGTGCCAGCAGTCGCCTCAGGGAAGTGGATGAAGCTTTCTTT.

The chain carries TRBV9 and TRBJ1-6; 7 nucleotides agree with TRBD1. Germline-derived CDR1 and CDR2 are SGDLS and YYNGEE. The CDR3 has 14 amino acids. Unmatched junction bases numbered 9, after V lost 5 bases and J lost 10 bases. CDR3 sequence (DNA): TGTGCCAGCAGTCCGCAGGGGGGAGGCTCACCCCTCCACTTT. It encodes CASSPQGGGSPLHF.

The rearrangement links TRBV18 to TRBJ1-2; 10 bases are shared with TRBD1. V trimming: 6 bases; J trimming: 6 bases; junction bases outside the gene matches: 10. Germline values: CDR1 KGHSH, CDR2 LQKENI. The CDR3 runs 15 residues. The CDR3 reads CASSQVDRGRNGYTF. DNA of the CDR3: TGTGCCAGCTCCCAGGTCGACAGGGGGCGGAATGGCTACACCTTC.

V gene TRBV7-2 combines with J gene TRBJ2-3; 8 nucleotides line up with TRBD2. Germline values: CDR1 SGHTA, CDR2 FQGNSA. The CDR3 runs to 15 residues. V lost 3 bases and J lost 8; bases outside the gene matches: 10. CDR3 sequence reads: CASSFTSGLMGTQYF. As DNA, the CDR3 is TGTGCCAGCAGCTTCACTAGCGGACTGATGGGTACGCAGTATTTT.

This chain uses TRBV24-1 with TRBJ2-7; 12 nucleotides align to TRBD1. Germline trimming cut 3 bases from V and 7 bases from J; bases unmatched to any gene: 6. The CDR3 loop spans 15 amino acids. Germline CDR1 KGHDR, CDR2 SFDVKD. The CDR3: CATSDGTGGAEEQYF. CDR3 nucleotide sequence: TGTGCCACCAGTGATGGGACAGGGGGCGCGGAAGAGCAGTACTTC.